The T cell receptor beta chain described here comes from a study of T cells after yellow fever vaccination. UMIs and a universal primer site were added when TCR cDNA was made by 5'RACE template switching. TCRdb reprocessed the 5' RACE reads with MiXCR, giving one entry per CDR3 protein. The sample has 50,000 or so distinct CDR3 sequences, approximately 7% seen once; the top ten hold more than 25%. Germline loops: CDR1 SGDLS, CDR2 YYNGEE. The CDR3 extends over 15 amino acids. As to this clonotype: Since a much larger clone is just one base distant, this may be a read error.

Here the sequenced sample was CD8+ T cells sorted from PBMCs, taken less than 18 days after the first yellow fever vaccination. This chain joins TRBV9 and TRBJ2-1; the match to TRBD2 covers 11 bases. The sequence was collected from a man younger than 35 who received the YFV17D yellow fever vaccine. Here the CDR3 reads CASGVDSGGANEQFF. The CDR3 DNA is TGTGCCAGCGGCGTAGATAGCGGGGGGGCAAATGAGCAGTTCTTC.